This TCR beta chain stems from a study of identical twins. Study results and caveats: Memory repertoires showed no such pattern, whereas abundant cord blood beta clonotypes carried fewer insertions. Sequences that were beta out-of-frame showed weaker excess twin sharing.

With respect to this clonotype: The antigen is undetermined.

TCRdb reprocessed the 5' RACE reads with MiXCR, giving one entry per CDR3 protein. The table includes some 900,000 distinct CDR3 sequences, approximately 13% detected once. Germline trimming cut 1 base from V and 7 bases from J; bases unmatched to any gene: 10. The germline gives CDR1 SGHVS, CDR2 FNYEAQ. The CDR3 length is 17 residues. These data were also filed under a second study, of yellow fever vaccine responses in identical twins.

This TCR was recovered from a woman aged 18-29 years in good health. The V and J genes are TRBV7-6 and TRBJ2-1; TRBD2 aligns across 10 bases. Sequencing was done on a sample of PBMCs. CDR3: CASSLEVPPLAGNEQFF. The DNA for the CDR3 is TGTGCCAGCAGCTTAGAAGTACCCCCACTAGCGGGAAATGAGCAGTTCTTC.